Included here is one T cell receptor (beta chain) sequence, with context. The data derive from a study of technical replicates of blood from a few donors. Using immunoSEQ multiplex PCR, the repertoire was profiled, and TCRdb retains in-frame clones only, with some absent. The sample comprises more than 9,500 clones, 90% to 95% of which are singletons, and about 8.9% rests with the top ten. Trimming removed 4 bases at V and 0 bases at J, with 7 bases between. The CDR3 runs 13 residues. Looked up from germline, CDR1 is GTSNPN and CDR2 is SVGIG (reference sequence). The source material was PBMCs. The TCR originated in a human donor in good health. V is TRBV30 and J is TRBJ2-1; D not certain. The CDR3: CAWNPSSYNEQFF. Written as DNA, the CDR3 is TGTGCCTGGAATCCGTCCTCCTACAATGAGCAGTTCTTC.